This is a list of T cell receptor beta chains from one sample in a study of OX40 agonist ivuxolimab in advanced cancers. Sequencing used immunoSEQ multiplex PCR; TCRdb keeps in-frame clones, though not all of them. Of about 62,000 clones listed, 85% were seen once; the top ten hold around 3.8%. The source material was CD4+ or CD8+ T cells sorted from blood, sampled in a trial of the OX40 agonist ivuxolimab. The receptors here all came from an adult with an advanced solid tumor such as melanoma, head and neck, liver or kidney cancer. Each CDR3 is given with its conserved first and last residue. Size is omitted from some rows. Given values are once, few, many or a class for expanded clones.

len: 15; v_gene: TRBV27; abundance: once; j_gene: .; CDR3aa: CASSLGAGLTYEQYF
len: 14; v_gene: TRBV6-1; abundance: .; j_gene: TRBJ2-3; CDR3aa: CASSEEWAADTQYF
len: 17; v_gene: TRBV9; abundance: .; j_gene: TRBJ2-3; CDR3aa: CASSLTTSGSTTDTQYF
len: 14; v_gene: TRBV7-9; abundance: .; j_gene: TRBJ2-7; CDR3aa: CASSLRADAYEQYF
len: 14; v_gene: TRBV19; abundance: .; j_gene: TRBJ2-6; CDR3aa: CASSIRVGANVLTF
len: 14; v_gene: TRBV27; abundance: .; j_gene: TRBJ2-1; CDR3aa: CASSLSGLVGEQFF
len: 14; v_gene: TRBV30; abundance: .; j_gene: TRBJ1-5; CDR3aa: CAWSAGQANQPQHF
len: 13; v_gene: TRBV2; abundance: .; j_gene: TRBJ2-4; CDR3aa: CASRGYPKNIQYF
len: 14; v_gene: TRBV7-2; abundance: once; j_gene: TRBJ1-5; CDR3aa: CASSLEGGPLPQHF
len: 14; v_gene: TRBV5-1; abundance: once; j_gene: TRBJ2-1; CDR3aa: CASSLQHGGGEQFF
len: 17; v_gene: TRBV18; abundance: .; j_gene: TRBJ1-4; CDR3aa: CASSPPGQAATNEKLFF
len: 13; v_gene: TRBV6-5; abundance: .; j_gene: TRBJ1-2; CDR3aa: CASLPPGGGGYTF
len: 12; v_gene: TRBV28; abundance: .; j_gene: TRBJ2-7; CDR3aa: CASIGQGYEQYF
len: 15; v_gene: TRBV5-4; abundance: .; j_gene: TRBJ1-4; CDR3aa: CASSLAGAENEKLFF
len: 12; v_gene: TRBV7-2; abundance: .; j_gene: TRBJ1-1; CDR3aa: CASSFGALTAFF
len: 16; v_gene: TRBV7-8; abundance: .; j_gene: TRBJ2-1; CDR3aa: CASSPLGSGTYNEQFF
len: 16; v_gene: TRBV19; abundance: .; j_gene: TRBJ1-1; CDR3aa: CASSIRAGGPNTEAFF
len: 15; v_gene: TRBV5-6; abundance: once; j_gene: TRBJ1-5; CDR3aa: CASSPWGQTLGPQHF
len: 18; v_gene: TRBV4-1; abundance: .; j_gene: TRBJ2-6; CDR3aa: CASSQGDRGSSGANVLTF
len: 13; v_gene: TRBV7-3; abundance: once; j_gene: TRBJ2-3; CDR3aa: CASSLGGADTQYF
len: 16; v_gene: TRBV27; abundance: .; j_gene: TRBJ2-5; CDR3aa: CASSGGTSGRQETQYF
len: 14; v_gene: TRBV6-6; abundance: .; j_gene: TRBJ1-5; CDR3aa: CASSYRGPRASQHF
len: 16; v_gene: TRBV7-9; abundance: .; j_gene: TRBJ2-7; CDR3aa: CASSLVLAGYIHEQYF
len: 18; v_gene: TRBV5-4; abundance: .; j_gene: TRBJ2-3; CDR3aa: CASSLGLAGASPADTQYF
len: 19; v_gene: TRBV7-9; abundance: few; j_gene: TRBJ2-3; CDR3aa: CASSLGPLAYSSSTDTQYF
len: 17; v_gene: TRBV19; abundance: .; j_gene: TRBJ2-6; CDR3aa: CASSRGTGYSGANVLTF
len: 13; v_gene: TRBV11-2; abundance: .; j_gene: TRBJ2-1; CDR3aa: CASSSDRAHEQFF
len: 15; v_gene: TRBV7-6; abundance: .; j_gene: TRBJ2-3; CDR3aa: CASSLGGVRLDTQYF
len: 14; v_gene: TRBV7-9; abundance: .; j_gene: TRBJ1-1; CDR3aa: CASSLRGGRAEAFF
len: 14; v_gene: TRBV6-5; abundance: .; j_gene: TRBJ2-7; CDR3aa: CASSYLAQGYEQYF
len: 15; v_gene: TRBV10-3; abundance: .; j_gene: TRBJ2-5; CDR3aa: CAISQNGAQGETQYF
len: 14; v_gene: TRBV9; abundance: few; j_gene: TRBJ2-7; CDR3aa: CASSQLAVSYEQYF
len: 15; v_gene: TRBV2; abundance: .; j_gene: TRBJ2-6; CDR3aa: CASISTGAGANVLTF
len: 16; v_gene: TRBV9; abundance: .; j_gene: TRBJ2-7; CDR3aa: CASSTGGLGSRNEQYF
len: 13; v_gene: TRBV28; abundance: .; j_gene: TRBJ2-7; CDR3aa: CASRRQGFDEQYF
len: 13; v_gene: TRBV9; abundance: .; j_gene: TRBJ2-3; CDR3aa: CASSVGRVDTQYF
len: 14; v_gene: TRBV29-1; abundance: .; j_gene: TRBJ2-3; CDR3aa: CSVDASGVTDTQYF
len: 14; v_gene: TRBV2; abundance: .; j_gene: TRBJ2-1; CDR3aa: CASSPRTIYNEQFF
len: 13; v_gene: TRBV28; abundance: .; j_gene: TRBJ2-5; CDR3aa: CASDPGQTETQYF
len: 14; v_gene: TRBV19; abundance: .; j_gene: TRBJ1-3; CDR3aa: CASRRRSSGNTIYF
len: 12; v_gene: TRBV21-1; abundance: .; j_gene: TRBJ2-7; CDR3aa: CASRGGTCEQYF